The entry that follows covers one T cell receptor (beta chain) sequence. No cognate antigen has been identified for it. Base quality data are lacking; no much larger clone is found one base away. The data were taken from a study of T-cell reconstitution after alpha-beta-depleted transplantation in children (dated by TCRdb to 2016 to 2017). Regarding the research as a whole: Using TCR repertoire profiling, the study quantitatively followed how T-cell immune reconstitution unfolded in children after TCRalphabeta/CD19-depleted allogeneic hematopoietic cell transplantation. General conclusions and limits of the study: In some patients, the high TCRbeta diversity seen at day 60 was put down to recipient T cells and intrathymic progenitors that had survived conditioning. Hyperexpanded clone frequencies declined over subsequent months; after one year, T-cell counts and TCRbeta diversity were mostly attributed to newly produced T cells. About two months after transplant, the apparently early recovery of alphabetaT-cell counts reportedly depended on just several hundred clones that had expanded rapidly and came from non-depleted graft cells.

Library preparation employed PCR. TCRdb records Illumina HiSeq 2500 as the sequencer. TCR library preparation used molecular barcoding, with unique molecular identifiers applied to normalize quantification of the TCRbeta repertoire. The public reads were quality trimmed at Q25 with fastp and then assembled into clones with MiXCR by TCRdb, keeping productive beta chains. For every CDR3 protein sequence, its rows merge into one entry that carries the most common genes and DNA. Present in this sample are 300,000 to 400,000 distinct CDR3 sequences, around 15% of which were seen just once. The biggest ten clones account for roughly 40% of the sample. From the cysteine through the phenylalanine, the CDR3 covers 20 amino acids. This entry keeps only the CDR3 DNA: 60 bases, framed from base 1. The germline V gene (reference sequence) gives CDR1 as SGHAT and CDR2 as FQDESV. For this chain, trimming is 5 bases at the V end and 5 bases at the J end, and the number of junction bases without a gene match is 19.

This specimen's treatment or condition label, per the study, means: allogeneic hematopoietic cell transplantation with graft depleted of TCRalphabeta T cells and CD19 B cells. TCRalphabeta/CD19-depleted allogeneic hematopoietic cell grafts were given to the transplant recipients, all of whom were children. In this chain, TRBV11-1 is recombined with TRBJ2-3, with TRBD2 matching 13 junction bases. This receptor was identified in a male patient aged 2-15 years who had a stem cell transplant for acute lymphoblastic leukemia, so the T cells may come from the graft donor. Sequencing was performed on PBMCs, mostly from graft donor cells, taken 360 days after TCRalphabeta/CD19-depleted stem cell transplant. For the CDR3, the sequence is CASSLKRLAGGIYLVDTQYF. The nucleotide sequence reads TGTGCCAGCAGCCTAAAACGACTAGCGGGAGGTATATATCTCGTAGATACGCAGTATTTT.